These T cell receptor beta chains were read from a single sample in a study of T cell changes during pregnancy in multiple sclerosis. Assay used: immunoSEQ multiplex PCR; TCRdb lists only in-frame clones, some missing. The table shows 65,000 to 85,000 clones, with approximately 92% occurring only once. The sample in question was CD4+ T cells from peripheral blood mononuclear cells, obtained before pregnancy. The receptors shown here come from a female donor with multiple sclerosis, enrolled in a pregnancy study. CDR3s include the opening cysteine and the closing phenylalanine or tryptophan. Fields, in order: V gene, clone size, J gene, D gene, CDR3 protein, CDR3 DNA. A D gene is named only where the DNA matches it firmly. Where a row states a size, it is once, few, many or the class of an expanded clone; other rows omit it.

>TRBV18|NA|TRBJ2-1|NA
CASSLQPRTYNEQFF
TGTGCCAGCTCACTACAGCCCAGAACTTACAATGAGCAGTTCTTC
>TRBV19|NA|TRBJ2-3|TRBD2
CASSPRGLAGGGVDTQYF
TGTGCCAGTAGTCCGCGGGGACTAGCGGGGGGCGGGGTAGATACGCAGTATTTT
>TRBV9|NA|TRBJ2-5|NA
CASSPRLGNGEETQYF
TGTGCCAGCAGCCCGAGGCTAGGAAACGGGGAAGAGACCCAGTACTTC
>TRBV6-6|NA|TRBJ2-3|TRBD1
CASSRSRDRGTDTQYF
TGTGCCAGCAGTAGATCTCGGGACAGGGGAACAGATACGCAGTATTTT
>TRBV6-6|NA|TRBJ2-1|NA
CASRRQMEQFF
TGTGCCAGCAGGCGGCAAATGGAGCAGTTCTTC
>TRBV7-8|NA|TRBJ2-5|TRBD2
CASSLKRRGSGSGRETQYF
TGTGCCAGCAGCTTGAAGAGAAGGGGGAGCGGGAGTGGTCGCGAGACCCAGTACTTC
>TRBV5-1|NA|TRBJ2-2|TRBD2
CASTPAGGADTGELFF
TGCGCCAGCACCCCTGCGGGGGGCGCGGACACCGGGGAGCTGTTTTTT
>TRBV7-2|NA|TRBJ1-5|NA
CASSSGGAWQTRPQHF
TGTGCCAGCAGCTCGGGCGGGGCGTGGCAGACTCGACCCCAGCATTTT
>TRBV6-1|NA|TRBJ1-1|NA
CASSAGVRNTEAFF
TGTGCCAGCAGTGCGGGAGTGCGGAACACTGAAGCTTTCTTT
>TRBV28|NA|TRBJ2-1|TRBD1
CASIGQGYEQFF
TGTGCCAGCATTGGACAGGGGTACGAGCAGTTCTTC
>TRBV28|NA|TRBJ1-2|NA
CASRKPGHPPYGYTF
TGTGCCAGCAGGAAGCCGGGACACCCCCCCTATGGCTACACCTTC
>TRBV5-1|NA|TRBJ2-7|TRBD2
CASSWGLAGDEQYF
TGCGCCAGCAGCTGGGGACTAGCGGGAGACGAGCAGTACTTC
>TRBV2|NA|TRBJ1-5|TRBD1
CASRGTGAPLKQPQHF
TGTGCCAGCAGGGGGACAGGTGCCCCTCTGAAGCAGCCCCAGCATTTT
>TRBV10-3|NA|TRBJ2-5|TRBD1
CAISESTGGETQYF
TGTGCCATCAGTGAGTCGACAGGGGGCGAGACCCAGTACTTC
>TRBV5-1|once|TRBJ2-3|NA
CASSLEGSTDTQYF
TGCGCCAGCAGCTTGGAGGGGAGCACAGATACGCAGTATTTT
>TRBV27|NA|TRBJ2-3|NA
CASSLGTRSTDTQYF
TGTGCCAGCAGTCTCGGGACAAGGAGCACAGATACGCAGTATTTT
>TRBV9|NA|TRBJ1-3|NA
CASSQQMRVSGNTIYF
TGTGCCAGCAGCCAACAAATGAGGGTCTCTGGAAACACCATATATTTT
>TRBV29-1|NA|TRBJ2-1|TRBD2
CSVKRDHLYNEQFF
TGCAGCGTCAAGCGGGACCACCTCTACAATGAGCAGTTCTTC